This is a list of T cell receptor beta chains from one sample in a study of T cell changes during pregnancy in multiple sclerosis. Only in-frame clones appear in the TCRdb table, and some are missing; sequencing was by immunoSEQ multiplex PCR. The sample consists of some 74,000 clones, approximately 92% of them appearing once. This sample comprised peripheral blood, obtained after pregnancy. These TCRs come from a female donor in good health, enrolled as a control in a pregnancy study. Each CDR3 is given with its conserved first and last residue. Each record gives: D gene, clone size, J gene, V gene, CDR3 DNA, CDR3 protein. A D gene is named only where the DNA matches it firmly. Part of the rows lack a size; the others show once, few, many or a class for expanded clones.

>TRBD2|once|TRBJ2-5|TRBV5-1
TGCGCCAGCAGCCCCCTGTGGGGGGGGCAAGAGACCCAGTACTTC
CASSPLWGGQETQYF
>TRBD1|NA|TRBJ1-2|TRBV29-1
TGCAGCGTCCTCAACCGGGACAGAGCTAACTATGGCTACACCTTC
CSVLNRDRANYGYTF
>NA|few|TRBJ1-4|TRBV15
TGTGCCACCAGCAGAGTTATTCATGAAAAACTGTTTTTT
CATSRVIHEKLFF
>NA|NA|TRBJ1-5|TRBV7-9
TGTGCCAGCAGCTTAGTTACGGGGGGTCCCCAGCATTTT
CASSLVTGGPQHF
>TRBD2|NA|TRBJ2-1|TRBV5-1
TGCGCCAGCAATATAGCGGGGAACTACAATGAGCAGTTCTTC
CASNIAGNYNEQFF
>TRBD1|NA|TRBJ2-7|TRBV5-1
TGCGCCAGCAGCCCCATGATAGATGGACAGGGTCTCTACGAGCAGTACTTC
CASSPMIDGQGLYEQYF
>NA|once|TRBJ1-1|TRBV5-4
TGTGCCAGCAGTCGGAAACAGGGGAACACTGAAGCTTTCTTT
CASSRKQGNTEAFF
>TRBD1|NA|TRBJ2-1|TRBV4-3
TGCGCCAGCAGCCAAGAGTCAGCTTGGGACAGAGAGCAGTTCTTC
CASSQESAWDREQFF
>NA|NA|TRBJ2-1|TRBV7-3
TGTGCCAGCAGCTTAATGCCGGGAGAGCAGCGTGAGCAGTTCTTC
CASSLMPGEQREQFF
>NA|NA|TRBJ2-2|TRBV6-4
TGTGCCAGCAGTGACCTTTTCGAGACCGGGGAGCTGTTTTTT
CASSDLFETGELFF
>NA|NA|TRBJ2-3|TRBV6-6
TGTGCCAGCAGTTACTCGATTGCGGAAGATACGCAGTATTTT
CASSYSIAEDTQYF
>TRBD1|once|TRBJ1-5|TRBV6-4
TGTGCCAGCACTGTTAGGGACAGGGAAAAGGATGGCAATCAGCCCCAGCATTTT
CASTVRDREKDGNQPQHF
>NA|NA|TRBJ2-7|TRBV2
TGTGCCAGCAGTGAAGAGCCCAGGGCTAGTTACGAGCAGTACTTC
CASSEEPRASYEQYF
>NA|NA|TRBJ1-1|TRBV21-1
TGTGCCAGCAGCCCAGAGGCCCCGGGACAGTTCCTCATGAACACTGAAGCTTTCTTT
CASSPEAPGQFLMNTEAFF
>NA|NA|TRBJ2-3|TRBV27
TGTGCCAGCAGTTTACAAGTTATGGCCGATACGCAGTATTTT
CASSLQVMADTQYF
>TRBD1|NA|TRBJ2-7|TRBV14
TGTGCCAGCAGCCAAGAGCGAAACAGGGGTGACTACGAGCAGTACTTC
CASSQERNRGDYEQYF
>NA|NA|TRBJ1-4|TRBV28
TGTGCCAGCAACGACGGGGGTAATGAAAAACTGTTTTTT
CASNDGGNEKLFF
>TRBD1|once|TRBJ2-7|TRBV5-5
TGTGCCAGCAGCTTGGCACAGGGGGCGGGTGAGCAGTACTTC
CASSLAQGAGEQYF
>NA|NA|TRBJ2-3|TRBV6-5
TGTGCCAGCACCAAGACTAGCACAGATACGCAGTATTTT
CASTKTSTDTQYF
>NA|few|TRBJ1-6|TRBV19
TGTGCCAGTAGTGTACAGGGTATTTCACCCCTCCACTTT
CASSVQGISPLHF
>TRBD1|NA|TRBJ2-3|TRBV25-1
TGTGCCAGCAGTGATTGGACAGGGGGCGCAGATACGCAGTATTTT
CASSDWTGGADTQYF
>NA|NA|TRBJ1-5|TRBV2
TGTGCCAGCAGCGGTACCTTGGCGGGCAATCAGCCCCAGCATTTT
CASSGTLAGNQPQHF
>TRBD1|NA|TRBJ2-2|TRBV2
TGTGCCAGCAGGTGGGGACAGGGAAACACCGGGGAGCTGTTTTTT
CASRWGQGNTGELFF
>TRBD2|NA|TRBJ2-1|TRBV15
TGTGCCACCAGCAGAGGACGTTTCACTAGCGGAGGTTCTGATGAGCAGTTCTTC
CATSRGRFTSGGSDEQFF
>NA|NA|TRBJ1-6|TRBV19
TGTGCCAGTAGTACTCTCCGGGACCACAGGGTATCGCCCCTCCACTTT
CASSTLRDHRVSPLHF
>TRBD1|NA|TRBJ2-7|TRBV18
TGTGCCAGCTCACCAGTGGGACAGGGTCCCTACGAGCAGTACTTC
CASSPVGQGPYEQYF
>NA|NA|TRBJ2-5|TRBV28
TGTGCCAGCAGTTTGAGTGAGTGGCGGCAAGAGACCCAGTACTTC
CASSLSEWRQETQYF
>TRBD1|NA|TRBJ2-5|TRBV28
TGTGCCAGCAGTGGGACAGGGCAAAAAGAGACCCAGTACTTC
CASSGTGQKETQYF
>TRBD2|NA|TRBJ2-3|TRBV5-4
TGTGCCAGCAGCCCGACGCGCCAGCGGGAGGAGACAGATACGCAGTATTTT
CASSPTRQREETDTQYF
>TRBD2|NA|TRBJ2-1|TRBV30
TGTGCCTGGAGTGTCCCTAGCGGGGATGAGCAGTTCTTC
CAWSVPSGDEQFF
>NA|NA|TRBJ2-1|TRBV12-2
TGTGCAAGTCATCCACTAGCGGGGGCCTACAATGAGCAGTTCTTC
CASHPLAGAYNEQFF
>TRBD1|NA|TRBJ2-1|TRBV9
TGTGCCAGCAGCGTAGTCCCGACAGGGGAGCAGTTCTTC
CASSVVPTGEQFF
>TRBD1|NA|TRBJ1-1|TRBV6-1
TGTGCCTCGGACAGGGGGCACGTTGAAGCTTTCTTT
CASDRGHVEAFF
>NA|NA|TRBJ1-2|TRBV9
TGTGCCAGCAGCGTAGTGTCAGGTACCTATGGCTACACCTTC
CASSVVSGTYGYTF
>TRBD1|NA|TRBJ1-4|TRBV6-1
TGTGCCAGCAGAAGGGACAGTAATGAAAAACTGTTTTTT
CASRRDSNEKLFF
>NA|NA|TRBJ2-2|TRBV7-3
TGTGCCAGCAGCCCCTGGGATAGCGGAGTCAACACCGGGGAGCTGTTTTTT
CASSPWDSGVNTGELFF
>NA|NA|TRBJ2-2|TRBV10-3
TGTGCCATCAGTGAACAGGGACCTGGCACCGGGGAGCTGTTTTTT
CAISEQGPGTGELFF
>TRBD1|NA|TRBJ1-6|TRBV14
TGTGCCAGCAGCTCGGGACAGCTTAATTCACCCCTCCACTTT
CASSSGQLNSPLHF
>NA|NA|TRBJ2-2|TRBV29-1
TGCAGCGTTGAACAAGGGGCCAACACCGGGGAGCTGTTTTTT
CSVEQGANTGELFF
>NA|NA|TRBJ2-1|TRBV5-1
TGCGCCAGCAACTTCAGAGAGGCAAGCTCCTACAATGAGCAGTTCTTC
CASNFREASSYNEQFF
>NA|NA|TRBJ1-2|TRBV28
TGTGCCAGCAGTTTATTACAGGGAAACTATGGCTACACCTTC
CASSLLQGNYGYTF
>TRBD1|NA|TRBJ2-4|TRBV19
TGTGCCAGTAGTTCACAGGGGGTAGCCAAAAACATTCAGTACTTC
CASSSQGVAKNIQYF
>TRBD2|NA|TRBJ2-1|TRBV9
TGTGCCAGCAGCCTACGACTAGCGACCTACAATGAGCAGTTCTTC
CASSLRLATYNEQFF
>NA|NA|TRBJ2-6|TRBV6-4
TGTGCCAGCAGTGGGACAGATTACTCTGGGGCCAACGTCCTGACTTTC
CASSGTDYSGANVLTF
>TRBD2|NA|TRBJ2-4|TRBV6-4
TGTGCCAGCCCGAAGGCGGGGGAAGCCAAAAACATTCAGTACTTC
CASPKAGEAKNIQYF
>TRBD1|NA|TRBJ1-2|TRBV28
TGTGCCAGCAGTTTATGGGACAGGGTAGGAGGCTACACCTTC
CASSLWDRVGGYTF
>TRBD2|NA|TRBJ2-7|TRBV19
TGTGCCAGTAACGCCGGGGGACTAGGCTCCTACGAGCAGTACTTC
CASNAGGLGSYEQYF
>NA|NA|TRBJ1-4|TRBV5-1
TGCGCCAGCAGCTTGACGGCAACTAATGAAAAACTGTTTTTT
CASSLTATNEKLFF
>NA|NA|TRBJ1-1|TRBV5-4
TGTGCCAGCAGCTCAGGCCGGTCCCTTGAAGCTTTCTTT
CASSSGRSLEAFF
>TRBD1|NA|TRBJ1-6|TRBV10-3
TGTGCCATCAGTAACAGGGGCCTGGGGGATAATTCACCCCTCCACTTT
CAISNRGLGDNSPLHF
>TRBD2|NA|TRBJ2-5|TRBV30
TGTGCCTGGAGCCTCATATGGGGGGGGGAGACCCAGTACTTC
CAWSLIWGGETQYF
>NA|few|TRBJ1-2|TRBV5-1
TGCGCCAGCAGCTTGGTCTTTGGGGCGGTGCAGGGCTCCGCGCAGGGCTACACCTTC
CASSLVFGAVQGSAQGYTF
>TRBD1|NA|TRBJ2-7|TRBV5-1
TGCGCCAGCAGCTTGGGAGTAAAGGACAGGGGTTACTACGAGCAGTACTTC
CASSLGVKDRGYYEQYF
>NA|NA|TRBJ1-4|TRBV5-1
TGCGCCAGCAGCTTGGCACAGTCAACTAATGAAAAACTGTTTTTT
CASSLAQSTNEKLFF
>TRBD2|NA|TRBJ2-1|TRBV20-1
TGCAGGGGGGGGAACAATGAGCAGTTCTTC
CRGGNNEQFF
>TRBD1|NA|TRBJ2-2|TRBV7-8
TGTGCCAGCAGCCCGGATGGGACAGGCGGCACCGGGGAGCTGTTTTTT
CASSPDGTGGTGELFF
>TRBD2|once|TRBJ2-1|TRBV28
TGTGCCAGCAGTTTCATATTAGCGGGGGTGGGGAATGAGCAGTTCTTC
CASSFILAGVGNEQFF